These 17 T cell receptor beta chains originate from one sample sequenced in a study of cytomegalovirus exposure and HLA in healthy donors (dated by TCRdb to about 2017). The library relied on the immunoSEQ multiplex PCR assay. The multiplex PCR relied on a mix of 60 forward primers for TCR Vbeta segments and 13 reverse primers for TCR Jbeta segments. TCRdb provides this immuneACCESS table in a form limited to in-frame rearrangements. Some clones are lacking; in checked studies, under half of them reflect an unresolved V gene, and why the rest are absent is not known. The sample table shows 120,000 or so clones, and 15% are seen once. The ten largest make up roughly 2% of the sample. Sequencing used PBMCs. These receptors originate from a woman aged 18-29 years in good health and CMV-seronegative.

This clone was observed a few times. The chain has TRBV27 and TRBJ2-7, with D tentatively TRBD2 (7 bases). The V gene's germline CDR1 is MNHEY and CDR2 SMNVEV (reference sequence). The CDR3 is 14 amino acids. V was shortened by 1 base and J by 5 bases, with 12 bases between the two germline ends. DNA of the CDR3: TGTGCCAGCAGTTTATTGGGGGGGCGCAACGAGCAGTACTTC. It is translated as CASSLLGGRNEQYF.

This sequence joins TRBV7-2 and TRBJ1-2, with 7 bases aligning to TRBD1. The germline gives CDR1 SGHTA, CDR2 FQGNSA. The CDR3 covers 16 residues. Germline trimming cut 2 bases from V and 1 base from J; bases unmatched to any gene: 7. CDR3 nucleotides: TGTGCCAGCAGCTTATTTCGGGACAGTTTTAACTATGGCTACACCTTC. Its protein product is CASSLFRDSFNYGYTF.

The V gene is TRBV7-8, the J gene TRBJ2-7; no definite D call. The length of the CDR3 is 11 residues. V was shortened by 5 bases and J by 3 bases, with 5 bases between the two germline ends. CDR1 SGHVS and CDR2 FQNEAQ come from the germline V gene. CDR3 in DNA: TGTGCCAGCAGCCCCCTCTACGAGCAGTACTTC. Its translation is CASSPLYEQYF.

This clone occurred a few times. Written as DNA, the CDR3 is TGTGCCAGCCCCCCTCTACCGGGAGGAGAACTCTACGAGCAGTACTTC. Translating it yields CASPPLPGGELYEQYF. V usage is TRBV2 and J usage is TRBJ2-7, with 7 nucleotides matching TRBD2. The trim removed 8 bases at V and 3 bases at J, leaving 16 bases unmatched. Germline lookup yields CDR1 SNHLY and CDR2 FYNNEI. The CDR3 is made up of 16 amino acids. The full variable domain, rest sourced from reference TRBV2 and TRBJ2-7, is EPEVTQTPSHQVTQMGQEVILRCVPISNHLYFYWYRQILGQKVEFLVSFYNNEISEKSEIFDDQFSVERPDGSNFTLKIRSTKLEDSAMYFCASPPLPGGELYEQYFGPGTRLTVT.

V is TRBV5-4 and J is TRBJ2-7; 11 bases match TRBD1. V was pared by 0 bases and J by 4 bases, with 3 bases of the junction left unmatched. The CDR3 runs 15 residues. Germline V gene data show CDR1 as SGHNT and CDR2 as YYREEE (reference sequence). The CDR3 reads CASSLGTGGRYEQYF. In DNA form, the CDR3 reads TGTGCCAGCAGCTTGGGGACAGGGGGCCGTTACGAGCAGTACTTC.

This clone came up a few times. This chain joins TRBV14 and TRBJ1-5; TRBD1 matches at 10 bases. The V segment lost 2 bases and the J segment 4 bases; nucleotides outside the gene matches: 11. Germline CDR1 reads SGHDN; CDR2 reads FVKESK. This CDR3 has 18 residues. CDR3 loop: CASSQPGGGQGSNQPQHF. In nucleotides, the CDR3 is TGTGCCAGCAGCCAACCAGGGGGGGGACAGGGGTCAAATCAGCCCCAGCATTTT.

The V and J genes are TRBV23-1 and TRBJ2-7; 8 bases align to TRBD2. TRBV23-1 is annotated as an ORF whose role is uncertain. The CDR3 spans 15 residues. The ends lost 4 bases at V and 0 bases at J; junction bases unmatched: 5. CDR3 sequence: CASSLLTSASYEQYF. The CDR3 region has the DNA TGCGCCAGCAGTCTCCTGACTAGCGCCTCCTACGAGCAGTACTTC.

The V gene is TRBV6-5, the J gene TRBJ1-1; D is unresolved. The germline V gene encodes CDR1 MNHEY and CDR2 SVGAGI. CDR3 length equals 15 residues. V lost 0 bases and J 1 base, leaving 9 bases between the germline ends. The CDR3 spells CASSYSRLQNTEAFF. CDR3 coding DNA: TGTGCCAGCAGTTACTCGAGACTCCAGAACACTGAAGCTTTCTTT.

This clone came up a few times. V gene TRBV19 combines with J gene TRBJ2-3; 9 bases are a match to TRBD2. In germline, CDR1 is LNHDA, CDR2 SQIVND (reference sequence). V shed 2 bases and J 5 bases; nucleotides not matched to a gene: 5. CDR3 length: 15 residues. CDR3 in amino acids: CASSIMGREGDTQYF. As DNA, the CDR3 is TGTGCCAGTAGTATAATGGGGCGGGAGGGAGATACGCAGTATTTT.

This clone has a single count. The CDR3 DNA reads TGTGCCAGCAGCTTAGAACAAGACAGGGGGGCTTTCTTT. This gives the protein CASSLEQDRGAFF. The chain combines TRBV7-6 with TRBJ1-1; 9 bases align to TRBD1. The V gene's germline CDR1 is SGHVS and CDR2 FNYEAQ. The CDR3 totals 13 residues. The J segment lost 11 bases and the V segment lost 1 base, leaving 5 bases of the junction unmatched.

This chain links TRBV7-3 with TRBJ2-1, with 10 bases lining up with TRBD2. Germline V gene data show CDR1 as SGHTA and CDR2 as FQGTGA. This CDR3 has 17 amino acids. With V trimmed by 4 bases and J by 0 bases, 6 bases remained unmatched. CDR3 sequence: CASSSGTSVSSYNEQFF. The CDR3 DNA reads TGTGCCAGCAGCTCTGGGACTAGCGTAAGCTCCTACAATGAGCAGTTCTTC.

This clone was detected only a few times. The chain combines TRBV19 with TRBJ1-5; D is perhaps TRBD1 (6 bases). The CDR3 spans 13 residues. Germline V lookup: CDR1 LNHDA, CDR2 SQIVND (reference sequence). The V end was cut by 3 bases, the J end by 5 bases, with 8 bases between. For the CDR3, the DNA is TGTGCCAGTAGTATGGGGACATATCAGCCCCAGCATTTT. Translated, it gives CASSMGTYQPQHF.

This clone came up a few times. The DNA for the CDR3 is TGTGCCAGCAGTTTTCGCCCGACAGGGGGCGCCTCGCCGTTTTTT. Its protein is CASSFRPTGGASPFF. The V call is TRBV28, the J call TRBJ1-4; 10 bases fit TRBD1. Germline lookup yields CDR1 MDHEN and CDR2 SYDVKM. V dropped 3 bases and J dropped 16; count of bases not matched to a gene: 14. The CDR3 totals 15 residues.

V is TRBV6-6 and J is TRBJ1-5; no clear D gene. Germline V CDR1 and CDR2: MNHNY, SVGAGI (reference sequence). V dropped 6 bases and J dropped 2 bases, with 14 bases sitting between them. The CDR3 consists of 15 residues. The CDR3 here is CASSSTVSGNQPQHF. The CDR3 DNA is TGTGCCAGCAGCAGTACAGTTTCCGGCAATCAGCCCCAGCATTTT.

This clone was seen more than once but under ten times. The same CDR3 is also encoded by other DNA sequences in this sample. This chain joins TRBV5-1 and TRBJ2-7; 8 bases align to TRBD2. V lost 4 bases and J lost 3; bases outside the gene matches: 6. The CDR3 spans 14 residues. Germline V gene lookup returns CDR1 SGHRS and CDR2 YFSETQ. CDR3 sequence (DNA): TGCGCCAGCAGCCTCGGGGGGGGCCGCTACGAGCAGTACTTC. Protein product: CASSLGGGRYEQYF.

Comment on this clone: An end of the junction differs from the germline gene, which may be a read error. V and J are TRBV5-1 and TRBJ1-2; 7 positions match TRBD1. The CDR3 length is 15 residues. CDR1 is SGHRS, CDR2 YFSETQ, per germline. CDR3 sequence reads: CASSLGGGEKNGSTF. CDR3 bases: TGCGCCAGCAGCTTGGGAGGGGGCGAGAAAAATGGCTCCACCTTC.

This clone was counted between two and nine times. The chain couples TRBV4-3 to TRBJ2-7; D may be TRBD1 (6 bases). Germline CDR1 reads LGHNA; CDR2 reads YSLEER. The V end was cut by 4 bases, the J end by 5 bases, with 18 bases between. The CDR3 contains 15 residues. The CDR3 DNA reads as TGCGCCAGCAGCCCTGGCCTGAGACAGGTCCACGAGCAGTACTTC. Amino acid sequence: CASSPGLRQVHEQYF.